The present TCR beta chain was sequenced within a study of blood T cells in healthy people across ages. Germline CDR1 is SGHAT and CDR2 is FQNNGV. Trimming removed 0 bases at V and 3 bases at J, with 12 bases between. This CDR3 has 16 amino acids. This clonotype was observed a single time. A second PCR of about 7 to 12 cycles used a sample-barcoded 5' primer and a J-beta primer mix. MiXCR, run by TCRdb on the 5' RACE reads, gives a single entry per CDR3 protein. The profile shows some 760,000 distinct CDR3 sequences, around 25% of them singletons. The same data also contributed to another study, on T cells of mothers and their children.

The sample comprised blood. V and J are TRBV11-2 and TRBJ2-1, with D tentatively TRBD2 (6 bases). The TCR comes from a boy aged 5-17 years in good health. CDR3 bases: TGTGCCAGCAGCTTAGAAGGCGGGGACCTCTACAATGAGCAGTTCTTC. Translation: CASSLEGGDLYNEQFF.